These T cell receptor beta chains were read from a single sample in a study of shared clonotypes between healthy human individuals. Repertoires were generated with immunoSEQ multiplex PCR, while TCRdb's copy carries only in-frame clones and drops some. The sample has about 2.4 million clones, approximately 94% seen once; the top ten hold around 0.14%. The sequenced sample consisted of naive CD4+ T cells sorted from blood. All receptors come from a man aged 18 to 29 in good health. CDR3s include the opening cysteine and the closing phenylalanine or tryptophan. Each record gives: J gene, clone size, V gene, D gene, CDR3 DNA, CDR3 protein. A D gene is named only where the DNA matches it firmly. Clone size is stated in some rows and not others, as once, few, many or a class when expanded.

J gene: TRBJ2-7; clone size: NA; V gene: TRBV5-1; D gene: NA; CDR3 DNA: TGCGCCAGCAGCTCGAACTCTTACGAGCAGTACTTC; CDR3 protein: CASSSNSYEQYF
J gene: TRBJ2-2; clone size: NA; V gene: TRBV5-1; D gene: NA; CDR3 DNA: TGCGCCAGCAGCCCGGAGGTGGGGGGGCACACCGGGGAGCTGTTTTTT; CDR3 protein: CASSPEVGGHTGELFF
J gene: TRBJ2-4; clone size: NA; V gene: TRBV27; D gene: NA; CDR3 DNA: TGTGCCAGCAGTGGTAGTCTAGCCAAAAACATTCAGTACTTC; CDR3 protein: CASSGSLAKNIQYF
J gene: TRBJ1-4; clone size: few; V gene: TRBV29-1; D gene: NA; CDR3 DNA: TGCAGCGTTAGGCATTCAACTAATGAAAAACTGTTTTTT; CDR3 protein: CSVRHSTNEKLFF
J gene: TRBJ2-7; clone size: NA; V gene: TRBV2; D gene: TRBD2; CDR3 DNA: TGTGCCAGCAACCAATGGGGGGAGGGAGCCTACGAGCAGTACTTC; CDR3 protein: CASNQWGEGAYEQYF
J gene: TRBJ2-6; clone size: NA; V gene: TRBV5-3; D gene: NA; CDR3 DNA: TGTGCCAGAATGGGGACACTGAGCTCTGGGGCCAACGTCCTGACTTTC; CDR3 protein: CARMGTLSSGANVLTF
J gene: TRBJ2-7; clone size: once; V gene: TRBV6-6; D gene: NA; CDR3 DNA: TGTGCCAGCAGTAGCTCCAGAGACAAGTCCTACGAGCAGTACTTC; CDR3 protein: CASSSSRDKSYEQYF
J gene: TRBJ1-5; clone size: NA; V gene: TRBV9; D gene: TRBD1; CDR3 DNA: TGTGCCAGCAGCCCGGGACAGTTGAATCAGCCCCAGCATTTT; CDR3 protein: CASSPGQLNQPQHF
J gene: TRBJ2-3; clone size: NA; V gene: TRBV6-1; D gene: NA; CDR3 DNA: TGTGCCAGCAGTGAACTTGGAGTACTAACAGATACGCAGTATTTT; CDR3 protein: CASSELGVLTDTQYF
J gene: TRBJ2-7; clone size: NA; V gene: TRBV5-1; D gene: TRBD2; CDR3 DNA: TGCGCCAGCAGCTTGGGAGTCCAGCGGGGGGCCTACGAGCAGTACTTC; CDR3 protein: CASSLGVQRGAYEQYF
J gene: TRBJ2-5; clone size: NA; V gene: TRBV28; D gene: NA; CDR3 DNA: TGTGCCAGCAATCTGGGGTACCAAGAGACCCAGTACTTC; CDR3 protein: CASNLGYQETQYF
J gene: TRBJ2-5; clone size: NA; V gene: TRBV9; D gene: NA; CDR3 DNA: TGTGCCAGCAGCGTAGTTGGGGGAACCCAAGAGACCCAGTACTTC; CDR3 protein: CASSVVGGTQETQYF
J gene: TRBJ1-6; clone size: NA; V gene: TRBV2; D gene: NA; CDR3 DNA: TGTGCCAGCAGTGAATCTTGGGTATCACCCCTCCACTTT; CDR3 protein: CASSESWVSPLHF